This T cell receptor beta chain was sequenced during a study of human versus mouse CDR3 diversity and MHC coevolution. Study findings and constraints: Among all groups, most of the three human donors showed least clonal inequality.

Sequencing was performed with immunoSEQ multiplex PCR; in TCRdb, only in-frame clones are kept and a portion is missing. The sample yields fewer than 100,000 clones, 90% to 95% seen once. To note about this clone: Its matching antigen is unknown.

The sample taken for sequencing was naive CD4+ T cells from blood. The subset was: CD45RO-negative CD62L-positive naive CD4 T cells. The clonotype was recovered from a person between 25 and 69 years old in good health.

The CDR3 DNA follows: TGTGCCAGCAGCGTAGCTACAGCATCCTACGAGCAGTACTTC. Encoded protein: CASSVATASYEQYF. The chain has TRBV9 and TRBJ2-7; D not certain. CDR1 and CDR2 (germline): SGDLS, YYNGEE. The CDR3 runs 14 residues. Between the trimmed V and J ends, which lost 0 bases and 1 base, there was a span of 8 bases.